This T cell receptor beta chain was identified during a study of graft-versus-host responses after intestinal transplantation. The CDR3 has 16 residues. V was pared by 3 bases and J by 0 bases, with 12 bases between. Germline V CDR1 and CDR2: LNHDA, SQIVND (reference sequence). TCRdb keeps only in-frame clones here, not all; method: immunoSEQ multiplex PCR. The table lists fewer than 90,000 clones, about 94% of them singletons, with roughly 0.17% in the top ten. Regarding this clone: Its matching antigen is unknown.

General study findings and limits: There were GvH clones found in recipient marrow, and some of them appeared first in ileum or blood. Within allografts, high graft-versus-host to host-versus-graft clonal ratios were seen among patients with graft-donor T cell macrochimerism.

The clonotype comes from a human donor who was the organ donor for an intestinal transplant. The rearrangement links TRBV19 to TRBJ1-5; D is possibly TRBD1 (5 bases). Material: unstimulated CD4+ T cells sorted from spleen or lymph node cells, obtained before transplant. The CDR3 sequence is CASSIGGANSNQPQHF. CDR3 sequence (DNA): TGTGCCAGTAGTATTGGAGGGGCAAATAGCAATCAGCCCCAGCATTTT.